This T cell receptor (beta chain) is drawn from a study of CD8+CD57+ T cells in acquired aplastic anemia. As for the study in general: Yields of DNA that came from sorted CD4+ and CD8+ cells averaged approximately 3.5 ug. Findings of the study overall: Researchers reported that CD8+ Simpson's diversity was not significantly different in patients versus controls.

As regards this clonotype: Its target is not known. Lacking the conserved final phenylalanine or tryptophan, this CDR3 likely reflects a read error.

CDR1 and CDR2 from the germline V gene are SNHLY and FYNNEI. This CDR3 region has 15 residues. Genomic DNA was employed as the template in profiling TCR beta VDJ and CDR3. From the reads, TCRdb called clonotypes with MiXCR, one entry per CDR3 protein. The table shows around 250,000 distinct CDR3 sequences, with less than 85% occurring only once. Before being chosen for sequencing, patients had shown CD8+CD57+ cell expansion by flow cytometry. No therapy had been given to the patients at the time of blood sampling. Sequenced: sorted CD4+, CD8+, or CD8+CD57+ T cells (not recorded which) from PBMCs. The origin of this receptor is a human donor with aplastic anemia. The V gene is TRBV2, the J gene TRBJ2-1, with D perhaps given as TRBD1 or TRBD2 (6 bases each). CDR3 residues: CASGDGGTYTHEQFL. The CDR3 coding sequence is TGTGCCAGCGGTGACGGGGGCACATATACGCATGAGCAGTTCTTA.